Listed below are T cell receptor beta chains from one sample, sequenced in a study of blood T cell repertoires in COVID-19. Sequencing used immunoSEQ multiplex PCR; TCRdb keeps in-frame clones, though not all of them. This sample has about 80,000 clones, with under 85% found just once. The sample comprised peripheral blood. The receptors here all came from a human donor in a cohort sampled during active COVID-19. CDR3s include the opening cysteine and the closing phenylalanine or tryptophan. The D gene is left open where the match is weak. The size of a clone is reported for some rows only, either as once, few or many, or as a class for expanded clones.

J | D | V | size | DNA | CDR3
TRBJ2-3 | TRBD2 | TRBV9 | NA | TGTGCCAGCAGCCCTCCAGCGGGGGCCACAGATACGCAGTATTTT | CASSPPAGATDTQYF
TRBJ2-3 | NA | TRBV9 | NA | TGTGCCAGCAGCGTAATGGGTCTAGCCAGCACAGATACGCAGTATTTT | CASSVMGLASTDTQYF
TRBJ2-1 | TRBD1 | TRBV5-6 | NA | TGTGCCAGCAGCTTGACAGGGGCTAACATCTACAATGAGCAGTTCTTC | CASSLTGANIYNEQFF
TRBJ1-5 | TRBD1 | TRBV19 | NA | TGTGCCAGTCAGGGACAGGAACAGCCCCAGCATTTT | CASQGQEQPQHF
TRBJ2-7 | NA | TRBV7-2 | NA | TGTGCCAGCAGCTCCTCCGACTATGGCGAGCAGTACTTC | CASSSSDYGEQYF
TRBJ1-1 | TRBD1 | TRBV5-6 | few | TGTGCCAGCAGCTTAGGGACAGTGGGGGACACTGAAGCTTTCTTT | CASSLGTVGDTEAFF
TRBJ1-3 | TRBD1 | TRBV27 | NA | TGTGCCAGCAGTGTGACAGGGGTAGGAAACACCATATATTTT | CASSVTGVGNTIYF
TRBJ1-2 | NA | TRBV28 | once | TGTGCCAGCAGTGGCGCGGACGGGATGTATGGCTACACCTTC | CASSGADGMYGYTF
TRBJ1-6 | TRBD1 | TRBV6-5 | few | TGTGCCAGCAGCCTCCGGGACAGGGTTTCACCCCTCCACTTT | CASSLRDRVSPLHF
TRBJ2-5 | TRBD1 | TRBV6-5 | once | TGTGCCAGCAACCCGGGACAGGGACCCCAAGAGACCCAGTACTTC | CASNPGQGPQETQYF
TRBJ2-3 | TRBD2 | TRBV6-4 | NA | TGTGCCAGCAGTGACGGACTAGAATCAGATACGCAGTATTTT | CASSDGLESDTQYF
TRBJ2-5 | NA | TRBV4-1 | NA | TGCGCCAGCAGCCGGGACTCTAAAGAGACCCAGTACTTC | CASSRDSKETQYF
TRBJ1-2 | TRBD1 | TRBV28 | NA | TGTGCCAGCAGCCGGGGGGGACAGGGGTACGGCTACACCTTC | CASSRGGQGYGYTF
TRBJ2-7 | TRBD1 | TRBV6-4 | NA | TGTGCCAGCAGTGTGGGACAGGGCCCCTACGAGCAGTACTTC | CASSVGQGPYEQYF
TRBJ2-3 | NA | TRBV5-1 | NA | TGCGCCAGCAGCCGAGGGGGAAACGCAGATACGCAGTATTTT | CASSRGGNADTQYF
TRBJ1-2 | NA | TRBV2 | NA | TGTGCCAGCAGCCGTTCAGGGGCGAGTGGCTACACCTTC | CASSRSGASGYTF
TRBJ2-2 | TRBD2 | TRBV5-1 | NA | TGCGCCAGCAGCTTGAGGCCTAGCGGGAGTCCCGGGAACACCGGGGAGCTGTTTTTT | CASSLRPSGSPGNTGELFF
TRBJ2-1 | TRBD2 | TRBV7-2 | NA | TGTGCCAGCAGCCCGCGACTAGCGGGAAATGAGCAGTTCTTC | CASSPRLAGNEQFF
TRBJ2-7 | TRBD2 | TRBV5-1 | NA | TGCGCCAGCGCCTTCCCAACGGGGGGGAGCTCCTACGAGCAGTACTTC | CASAFPTGGSSYEQYF
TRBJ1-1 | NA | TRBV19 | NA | TGTGCCAGTAGTCCCCGGGCGGGGAACACTGAAGCTTTCTTT | CASSPRAGNTEAFF
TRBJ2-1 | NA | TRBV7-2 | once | TGTGCCAGCAGCTTAGGGACTACCTACAATGAGCAGTTCTTC | CASSLGTTYNEQFF
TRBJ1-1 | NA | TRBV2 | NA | TGTGCCAGCAGTGGCGAGCAGAACACTGAAGCTTTCTTT | CASSGEQNTEAFF
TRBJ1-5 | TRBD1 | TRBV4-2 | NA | TGTGCCAGCAGCCAAGATCAGGCAGGGGGGCATCAGCCCCAGCATTTT | CASSQDQAGGHQPQHF
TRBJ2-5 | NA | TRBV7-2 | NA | TGTGCCAGCAGCTTAGAGAGAGAAGAGACCCAGTACTTC | CASSLEREETQYF